In its sample, the clone carrying this T cell receptor beta chain was seen a few times. Its target is unknown. Reverse transcription of about 0.45 to 1 ug RNA was carried out with random hexamers. From the immunoSEQ multiplex PCR reads, TCRdb called clonotypes with MiXCR, one entry per CDR3 protein. The profile covers 100,000 to 150,000 distinct CDR3 sequences, with over 80% appearing a single time and roughly 0.5% taken by the ten largest. This sample is part of a study of CD8 T cells in Susac syndrome. Sequencing of TCR beta was carried out in blood CD8+ and CD4+ T cells. The multiple sclerosis controls consisted of treatment-naive patients with relapsing-remitting disease, either stable or active. Per germline, CDR1 SEHNR and CDR2 FQNEAQ (reference sequence). This CDR3 comprises 16 residues. V gave up 1 base and J gave up 0 bases, with 12 bases separating them. Notes on the study in general: By the study's own acknowledgment, its TCR sequencing and HLA analysis included relatively few individuals.

Sequencing was performed on CD8+ T cells from PBMCs. The J gene is TRBJ1-2, the V gene TRBV7-9, with D unresolved. This receptor was identified in a human donor with multiple sclerosis. CDR3 loop: CASSLDLSLTNYGYTF. CDR3 DNA sequence: TGTGCCAGCAGCTTAGATTTATCCCTTACTAACTATGGCTACACCTTC.